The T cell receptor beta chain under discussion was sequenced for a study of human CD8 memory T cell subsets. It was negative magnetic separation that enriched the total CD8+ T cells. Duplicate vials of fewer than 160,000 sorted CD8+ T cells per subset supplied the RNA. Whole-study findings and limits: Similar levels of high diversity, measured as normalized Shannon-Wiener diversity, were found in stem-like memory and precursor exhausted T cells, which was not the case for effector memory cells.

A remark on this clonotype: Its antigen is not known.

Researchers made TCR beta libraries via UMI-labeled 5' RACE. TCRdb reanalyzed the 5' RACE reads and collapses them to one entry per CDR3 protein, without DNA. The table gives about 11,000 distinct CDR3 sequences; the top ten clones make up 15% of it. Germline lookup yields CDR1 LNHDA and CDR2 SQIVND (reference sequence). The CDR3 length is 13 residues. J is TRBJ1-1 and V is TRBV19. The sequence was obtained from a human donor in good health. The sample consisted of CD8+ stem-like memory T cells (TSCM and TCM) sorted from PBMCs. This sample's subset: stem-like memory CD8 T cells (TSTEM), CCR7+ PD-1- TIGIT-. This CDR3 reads CASSMFLGTEAFF.